This TCR beta chain emerged from a study of blood T cell repertoires in COVID-19. Sequencing used immunoSEQ multiplex PCR; TCRdb keeps in-frame clones, though not all of them. Of some 54,000 clones listed, 81% are singletons. CDR3 length equals 12 residues. Germline-derived CDR1 and CDR2 are MDHEN and SYDVKM. Trimming left V 4 bases short and J 5 bases short, with 8 bases between. The sequence was obtained from an elderly woman with COVID-19, enrolled during active disease. The material sequenced was peripheral blood. The genes are TRBV28 and TRBJ2-5; D is undetermined. The CDR3 nucleotides read TGTGCCAGCAGTTCAGCGCGGGAGACCCAGTACTTC. Encoded protein: CASSSARETQYF.